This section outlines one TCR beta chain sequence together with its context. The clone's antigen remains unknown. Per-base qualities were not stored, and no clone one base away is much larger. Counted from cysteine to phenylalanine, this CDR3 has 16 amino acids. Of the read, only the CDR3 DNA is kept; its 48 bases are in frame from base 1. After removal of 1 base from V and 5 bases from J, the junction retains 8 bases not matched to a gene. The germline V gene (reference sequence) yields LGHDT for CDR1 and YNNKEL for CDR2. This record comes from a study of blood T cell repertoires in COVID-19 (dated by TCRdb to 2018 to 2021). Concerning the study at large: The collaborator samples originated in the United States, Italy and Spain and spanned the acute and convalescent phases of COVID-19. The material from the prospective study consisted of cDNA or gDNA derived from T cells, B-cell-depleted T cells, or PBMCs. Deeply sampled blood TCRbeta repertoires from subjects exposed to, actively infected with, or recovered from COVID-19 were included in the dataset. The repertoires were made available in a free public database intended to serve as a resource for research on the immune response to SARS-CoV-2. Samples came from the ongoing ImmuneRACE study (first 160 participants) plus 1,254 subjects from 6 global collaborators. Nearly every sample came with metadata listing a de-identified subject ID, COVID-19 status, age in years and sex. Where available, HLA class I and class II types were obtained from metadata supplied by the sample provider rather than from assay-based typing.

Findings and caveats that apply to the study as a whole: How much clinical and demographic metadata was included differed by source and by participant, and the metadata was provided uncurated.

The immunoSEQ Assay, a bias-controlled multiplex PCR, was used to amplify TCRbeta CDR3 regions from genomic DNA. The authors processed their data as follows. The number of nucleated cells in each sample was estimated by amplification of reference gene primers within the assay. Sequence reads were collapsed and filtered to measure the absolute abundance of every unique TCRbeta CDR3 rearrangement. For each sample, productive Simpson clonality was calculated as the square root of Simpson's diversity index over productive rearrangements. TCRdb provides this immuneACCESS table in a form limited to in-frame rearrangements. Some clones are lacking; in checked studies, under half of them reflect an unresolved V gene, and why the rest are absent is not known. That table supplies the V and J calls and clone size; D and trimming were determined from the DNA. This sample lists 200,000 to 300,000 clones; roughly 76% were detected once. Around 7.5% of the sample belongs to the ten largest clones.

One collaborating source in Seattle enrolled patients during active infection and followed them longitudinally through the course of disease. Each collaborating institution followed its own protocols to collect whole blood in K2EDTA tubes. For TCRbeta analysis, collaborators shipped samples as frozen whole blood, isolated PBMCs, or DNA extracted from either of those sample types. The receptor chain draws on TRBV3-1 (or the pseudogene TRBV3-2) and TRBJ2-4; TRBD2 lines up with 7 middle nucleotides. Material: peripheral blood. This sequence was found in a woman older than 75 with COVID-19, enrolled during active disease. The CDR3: CASSQGPAGVENIQYF. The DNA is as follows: TGTGCCAGCAGCCAAGGTCCCGCGGGAGTGGAAAACATTCAGTACTTC.